This T cell receptor (beta chain) originates from a study of siplizumab effects on memory and regulatory T cells. Study-wide findings and caveats: Few alloreactive clones mapped to unstimulated subsets. In the presence of siplizumab, alloreactive sequences traceable to unstimulated CD4+ memory cells were significantly reduced. Proliferating clones, CD4+ or CD8+, lacked an assignable naive or memory phenotype in roughly 80-97% of cases. Naive T cell populations appeared to exhibit greater diversity than memory cells and appeared to be major alloresponse contributors.

Assay used: immunoSEQ multiplex PCR; TCRdb lists only in-frame clones, some missing. The sample carries approximately 100,000 clones, approximately 90% recorded once. To note about this clone: Antigen unknown.

V was shortened by 7 bases and J by 6 bases, with 18 bases between the two germline ends. CDR1 is LNHDA and CDR2 is SQIVND in the germline V gene (reference sequence). CDR3 length equals 15 residues. The chain links TRBV19 to TRBJ1-4; no clear D gene. This clonotype was obtained from a human donor in good health. The sequenced sample consisted of Tregs sorted from blood. The CDR3 reads CASTSSGYLDEKLFF. In DNA, the CDR3 is TGTGCCAGTACTTCTAGCGGGTACTTGGATGAAAAACTGTTTTTT.